The rows below give T cell receptor beta chains drawn from one sample of a study of control samples from healthy donors and cancer patients. Libraries were prepared by immunoSEQ multiplex PCR; TCRdb keeps only in-frame clonotypes and omits some of them. The sample has about 160,000 clones, 80% to 95% seen once; the top ten hold 0.65% to 0.85%. Sequencing input: blood. Receptors were obtained from a woman in her twenties or thirties in good health. Both conserved end residues are part of each CDR3. A D gene is named only where the DNA matches it firmly. Some rows have no size entry. The others give once, few or many, or a class for an expanded clone.

len,abundance,j_gene,d_gene,v_gene,CDR3aa,CDR3nt
16,-,TRBJ1-2,TRBD1,TRBV4-1,CASSQGVGQGTYGYTF,TGCGCCAGCAGCCAAGGAGTAGGACAGGGCACCTATGGCTACACCTTC
16,-,TRBJ1-2,-,TRBV5-4,CASSLGVSLGHYGYTF,TGTGCCAGCAGCTTGGGTGTCAGCCTAGGACACTATGGCTACACCTTC
16,-,TRBJ1-2,-,TRBV4-1,CASSQGSGTGNYGYTF,TGCGCCAGCAGCCAAGGTTCCGGGACGGGGAACTATGGCTACACCTTC
16,-,TRBJ2-3,-,TRBV29-1,CSVEPGPGQRTDTQYF,TGCAGCGTTGAACCCGGCCCAGGACAGAGAACAGATACGCAGTATTTT
17,-,TRBJ2-7,-,TRBV3-1/TRBV3-2,CASSQAPYGSVSYEQYF,TGTGCCAGCAGCCAAGCCCCCTACGGGAGCGTCTCCTACGAGCAGTACTTC
12,-,TRBJ2-1,-,TRBV28,CVVCSTYNEQFF,TGTGTCGTCTGTTCAACCTACAATGAGCAGTTCTTC
13,-,TRBJ2-5,-,TRBV3-1/TRBV3-2,CASSDQGGETQYF,TGTGCCAGCAGCGACCAGGGGGGGGAGACCCAGTACTTC
16,-,TRBJ2-5,TRBD1,TRBV3-1/TRBV3-2,CASSRAGTGAQETQYF,TGTGCCAGCAGCCGTGCCGGGACAGGGGCCCAAGAGACCCAGTACTTC
14,once,TRBJ1-2,-,TRBV10-3,CAISERIGGFGYTF,TGTGCCATCAGTGAGCGGATCGGGGGCTTTGGCTACACCTTC
16,few,TRBJ1-3,-,TRBV7-6,CASSLGAGFSGNTIYF,TGTGCCAGCAGCTTAGGGGCAGGATTCTCTGGAAACACCATATATTTT
11,-,TRBJ1-2,-,TRBV28,CASIDLYGYTF,TGTGCCAGCATAGATCTCTATGGCTACACCTTC
17,-,TRBJ1-5,-,TRBV19,CASSISPGETVNQPQHF,TGTGCCAGTAGTATTTCCCCAGGCGAGACAGTCAATCAGCCCCAGCATTTT
16,-,TRBJ2-7,TRBD2,TRBV18,CASSPVGRGISYEQYF,TGTGCCAGCTCCCCGGTCGGGCGGGGGATCTCCTACGAGCAGTACTTC
17,few,TRBJ1-5,-,TRBV19,CASSIGNRAGGNQPQHF,TGTGCCAGTAGTATCGGCAACAGGGCTGGCGGCAATCAGCCCCAGCATTTT
13,once,TRBJ1-2,-,TRBV5-1,CASSPHGVDGYTF,TGCGCCAGCAGCCCTCACGGGGTGGATGGCTACACCTTC
14,few,TRBJ1-4,TRBD1,TRBV5-4,CASSQTGTNEKLFF,TGTGCCAGCAGCCAGACAGGGACTAATGAAAAACTGTTTTTT
15,-,TRBJ2-5,-,TRBV7-6,CASSLNRVQVETQYF,TGTGCCAGCAGCCTTAACAGGGTCCAGGTGGAGACCCAGTACTTC
13,-,TRBJ1-5,-,TRBV3-1/TRBV3-2,CASSQDPHQPQHF,TGTGCCAGCAGCCAAGATCCCCATCAGCCCCAGCATTTT
11,-,TRBJ1-4,-,TRBV29-1,CSVLRGEKLFF,TGCAGCGTTTTGAGGGGTGAAAAACTGTTTTTT
13,-,TRBJ2-2,TRBD1,TRBV6-5,CASTTTGSGELFF,TGTGCCAGCACCACGACAGGGTCCGGGGAGCTGTTTTTT
16,-,TRBJ2-1,-,TRBV10-3,CAITQGQRREGNEQFF,TGTGCCATCACACAGGGGCAAAGACGGGAGGGGAATGAGCAGTTCTTC
15,once,TRBJ2-7,TRBD2,TRBV5-1,CASSLGGLAGDGQYF,TGCGCCAGCAGCTTGGGGGGGCTAGCGGGAGATGGGCAGTACTTC
15,few,TRBJ2-5,-,TRBV7-2,CASSLNSGYMETQYF,TGTGCCAGCAGCTTGAACTCAGGGTATATGGAGACCCAGTACTTC
14,-,TRBJ1-5,-,TRBV28,CASRYKLSNQPQHF,TGTGCCAGCAGATACAAGCTTAGCAATCAGCCCCAGCATTTT
16,-,TRBJ2-3,TRBD1,TRBV27,CASFPRGDRYTDTQYF,TGTGCCAGCTTCCCTAGAGGGGACAGGTACACAGATACGCAGTATTTT
16,once,TRBJ2-1,TRBD2,TRBV5-1,CASSLGGGSSYNEQFF,TGCGCCAGCAGCTTGGGGGGAGGGAGCTCCTACAATGAGCAGTTCTTC
14,-,TRBJ2-3,TRBD1,TRBV24-1,CATSVGTAQDTQYF,TGTGCCACCAGTGTTGGGACAGCTCAAGATACGCAGTATTTT
13,-,TRBJ2-7,-,TRBV5-1,CASSPSGWTEQYF,TGCGCCAGCAGCCCGTCCGGATGGACCGAGCAGTACTTC
13,-,TRBJ2-7,-,TRBV19,CATSRDSSYEQYF,TGTGCCACTTCTCGGGACTCTTCCTACGAGCAGTACTTC
13,-,TRBJ2-7,-,TRBV7-2,CASSFLALYEQYF,TGTGCCAGCAGCTTCCTAGCGCTGTACGAGCAGTACTTC
18,-,TRBJ1-5,-,TRBV21-1,CASSPPIGSGRGLDTQHF,TGTGCCAGCAGCCCTCCGATTGGTAGCGGGAGGGGCCTAGATACGCAGCATTTT
15,-,TRBJ2-6,TRBD1,TRBV6-5,CASSRTGSGANVLTF,TGTGCCAGCAGCCGGACAGGTAGTGGGGCCAACGTCCTGACTTTC
15,-,TRBJ2-7,TRBD1,TRBV7-8,CASSLRTGGSYEQYF,TGTGCCAGCAGCTTACGGACAGGGGGGTCCTACGAGCAGTACTTC
16,-,TRBJ2-1,TRBD2,TRBV5-1,CASSSPPGGSLNEQFF,TGCGCCAGCAGCTCTCCCCCGGGCGGGAGCTTGAATGAGCAGTTCTTC
18,once,TRBJ2-4,TRBD2,TRBV2,CASSELGTSGSSGNIQYF,TGTGCCAGCAGTGAATTAGGGACTAGCGGGAGTAGTGGAAACATTCAGTACTTC
12,-,TRBJ1-3,-,TRBV5-8,CASSLPGNTIYF,TGTGCCAGCAGCCTTCCTGGAAACACCATATATTTT
16,once,TRBJ1-3,-,TRBV4-1,CASSQVVGERGNTIYF,TGCGCCAGCAGCCAAGTTGTAGGGGAGCGTGGAAACACCATATATTTT
13,-,TRBJ2-7,-,TRBV19,CASSIDRSSDQYF,TGTGCCAGTAGTATAGATAGGTCCTCAGACCAGTACTTC
16,-,TRBJ2-3,TRBD2,TRBV5-6,CASSWGLAGSTDTQYF,TGTGCCAGCAGCTGGGGACTAGCGGGATCCACGGATACGCAGTATTTT
14,-,TRBJ1-2,TRBD1,TRBV6-5,CASSEGRGLDGYTF,TGTGCCAGCAGCGAGGGGAGGGGGCTGGATGGCTACACCTTC
14,-,TRBJ2-7,TRBD2,TRBV7-2,CASSRSGKAYEQYF,TGTGCCAGCAGCCGTAGCGGGAAGGCCTACGAGCAGTACTTC
13,-,TRBJ2-5,-,TRBV6-2/TRBV6-3,CASSWTAQETQYF,TGTGCCAGCAGTTGGACAGCTCAAGAGACCCAGTACTTC
15,-,TRBJ2-3,TRBD2,TRBV6-2/TRBV6-3,CASSNREVGTDTQYF,TGTGCCAGCAGTAACCGGGAGGTCGGGACAGATACGCAGTATTTT
13,-,TRBJ2-5,-,TRBV18,CASSPGIQETQYF,TGTGCCAGCTCACCTGGAATCCAAGAGACCCAGTACTTC
13,-,TRBJ2-2,-,TRBV13,CASSELLAGELFF,TGTGCCAGCAGCGAACTGCTGGCCGGGGAGCTGTTTTTT
13,-,TRBJ1-2,TRBD1,TRBV2,CASSWDRENGYTF,TGTGCCAGCAGTTGGGACAGGGAGAACGGCTACACCTTC
14,-,TRBJ2-3,-,TRBV28,CASSFQGTEDTQYF,TGTGCCAGCAGTTTCCAAGGGACGGAAGATACGCAGTATTTT
11,-,TRBJ2-1,TRBD2,TRBV19,CGLAGGREQFF,TGTGGTTTAGCGGGAGGCCGGGAGCAGTTCTTC
16,once,TRBJ2-3,-,TRBV6-6,CASSYSGVGGTDTQYF,TGTGCCAGCAGTTACTCTGGGGTCGGAGGCACAGATACGCAGTATTTT
15,-,TRBJ1-1,-,TRBV18,CASSPHSRMNTEAFF,TGTGCCAGCTCACCACATTCCAGGATGAACACTGAAGCTTTCTTT
11,-,TRBJ1-1,-,TRBV28,CASSLKGKAFF,TGTGCCAGCAGTTTAAAGGGGAAAGCTTTCTTT